A selection of T cell receptor beta chains follows, all from one sample in a study of cytotoxic CD8 clonotypes in ibrutinib-treated CLL. The protocol was immunoSEQ multiplex PCR, while the TCRdb copy is restricted to in-frame clones and leaves out a portion. The top ten hold about 5.3% of the sample, which has 250,000 to 350,000 clones, roughly four fifths seen once. The sample in question was PBMCs, obtained at disease progression, from a patient treated with ibrutinib. The receptors here all came from a human donor with chronic lymphocytic leukemia. The CDR3 runs from the conserved cysteine through the conserved F or W. Fields, in order: V gene, clone size, D gene, J gene, CDR3 DNA, CDR3 protein. D genes are given only for firm matches. Size values are once, few and many counts, or a class for expanded clones, and some rows have none.

TRBV27	few	TRBD2	TRBJ2-7	TGTGCCAGCAGTTTAGGACTAGCGGCCTACGAGCAGTACTTC	CASSLGLAAYEQYF
TRBV9	few	-	TRBJ2-2	TGTGCCAGCAGTCAGGCCGGGGAGCTGTTTTTT	CASSQAGELFF
TRBV6-5	-	-	TRBJ2-3	TGTGCCAGCTACCGGGGGGCCGACACAGATACGCAGTATTTT	CASYRGADTDTQYF
TRBV10-1	-	-	TRBJ2-1	TGCGCCAGCAGTGAGTCTCGGGGTGTCGGCTCCTACAATGAGCAGTTCTTC	CASSESRGVGSYNEQFF
TRBV6-5	-	-	TRBJ1-1	TGTGCCAGCAGTTACGGCTCAGACAACACTGAAGCTTTCTTT	CASSYGSDNTEAFF
TRBV7-8	few	-	TRBJ2-5	TGTGCCAGCGGCAGGGGGGGGCGGGAGACCCAGTACTTC	CASGRGGRETQYF
TRBV9	-	-	TRBJ1-4	TGTGCCAGCAGCGCCAGAATGGGTGAAAAACTGTTTTTT	CASSARMGEKLFF
TRBV7-9	-	-	TRBJ2-3	TGTGCCAGCAGCAGTAAATCTAGAGAAGATACGCAGTATTTT	CASSSKSREDTQYF
TRBV4-3	-	-	TRBJ2-2	TGCGCCAGCATGGGGGCGCCCGGGGAGCTGTTTTTT	CASMGAPGELFF
TRBV5-5	-	TRBD1	TRBJ1-2	TGTGCCAGCAGCTACACGACAGGGGGACTAGTACACTATGGCTACACCTTC	CASSYTTGGLVHYGYTF
TRBV5-3	-	TRBD1	TRBJ2-7	TGTGCCGGAGACAGGGGGCTCTCCTACGAGCAGTACTTC	CAGDRGLSYEQYF